This passage covers 20 T cell receptor beta chains from one sample sequenced in a study of early T cells in non-severe SARS-CoV-2 infection (TCRdb year 2021). Receptor amplification or capture employed 5' RACE. TCRdb lists the instrument as NextSeq 500. The public reads were reanalyzed by TCRdb: fastp trimming at Q25, MiXCR alignment, in-frame beta chains only. Every CDR3 protein is listed once, alongside the most common genes and DNA of its rows. This sample is represented by about 66,000 distinct CDR3 sequences; around 8.7% of them were singletons. Of the sample, approximately 3% falls within the top ten clones. The sample consisted of whole blood. These receptors all stem from an adult who was a healthcare worker with PCR-confirmed SARS-CoV-2 infection or an uninfected control (not recorded which).

The chain combines TRBV3-1 with TRBJ2-5; the D is unclear. Germline lookup yields CDR1 LGHDT and CDR2 YNNKEL (reference sequence). This CDR3 region has 14 residues. Trimming removed 0 bases from V and 2 bases from J, with 7 bases in between. The CDR3 DNA sequence: TGTGCCAGCAGCCAAGATATGTCGCAAGAGACCCAGTACTTC. Translation: CASSQDMSQETQYF.

This clonotype came up many times. The chain couples TRBV5-1 to TRBJ2-5; 7 bases are a match to TRBD1. J lost 5 bases, V lost 4 bases, and 5 bases had no gene match. Germline values: CDR1 SGHRS, CDR2 YFSETQ. The CDR3 runs 13 residues. The CDR3 DNA reads TGCGCCAGCAGCCTAAGGGGGCTTGAGACCCAGTACTTC. Its translation: CASSLRGLETQYF.

This clonotype was detected many times. This chain connects TRBV7-2 to TRBJ2-7; no firm D call. V was pared by 2 bases and J by 3 bases, with 14 bases between. CDR3 size: 15 residues. Looked up from germline, CDR1 is SGHTA and CDR2 is FQGNSA. DNA for the CDR3: TGTGCCAGCAGCTTATATGGGGAACTCGGCTACGAGCAGTACTTC. Amino acids: CASSLYGELGYEQYF.

This clonotype was observed at least ten times. CDR3 coding DNA: TGTGCCAGCAGCCCACAGCCCGGACTGCCCGGCCATCCAGATACGCAGTATTTT. Its translation is CASSPQPGLPGHPDTQYF. This sequence joins TRBV7-9 and TRBJ2-3; possibly TRBD2 for D (5 bases). V lost 5 bases and J 4 bases, leaving 25 bases between the germline ends. Germline loops: CDR1 SEHNR, CDR2 FQNEAQ (reference sequence). This CDR3 comprises 18 residues. Supplemented by reference TRBV7-9 and TRBJ2-3, the full variable domain reads DTGVSQNPRHKITKRGQNVTFRCDPISEHNRLYWYRQTLGQGPEFLTYFQNEAQLEKSRLLSDRFSAERPKGSFSTLEIQRTEQGDSAMYLCASSPQPGLPGHPDTQYFGPGTRLTVL.

This clonotype was found many times. The V and J genes are TRBV29-1 and TRBJ2-1; 9 nucleotides align to TRBD1. From germline, CDR1 is SQVTM and CDR2 ANQGSEA. This CDR3 is built from 15 residues. V shed 0 bases, J shed 9 bases, and the junction held 9 bases outside the gene matches. CDR3 loop: CSVEEPGQGWGEQFF. The CDR3 DNA reads as TGCAGCGTTGAAGAGCCGGGACAGGGATGGGGTGAGCAGTTCTTC.

A few counts support this clonotype. J is TRBJ2-7 and V is TRBV20-1; D ambiguous. This CDR3 spans 13 amino acids. Germline-derived CDR1 and CDR2 are DFQATT and SNEGSKA (reference sequence). Trimming removed 1 base from V and 4 bases from J, with 11 bases in between. The CDR3 bases are TGCAGTGCTAGAGGGGGAACCGGTTACGAGCAGTACTTC. Its protein product is CSARGGTGYEQYF.

In this sample, this clonotype turned up many times. This sequence joins TRBV29-1 and TRBJ2-1, with D possibly TRBD1 on 6 matching bases. The V gene's germline CDR1 is SQVTM and CDR2 ANQGSEA. V was shortened by 4 bases and J by 0 bases, with 10 bases between the two germline ends. CDR3 length: 14 residues. CDR3 loop: CSVVGGSSYNEQFF. CDR3 coding DNA: TGCAGCGTTGTAGGGGGAAGCTCCTACAATGAGCAGTTCTTC.

On this clonotype: Just one base apart from a much larger clone, this may be a read error. V gene TRBV7-9 combines with J gene TRBJ2-7; weak D call: TRBD1 (6 bases). CDR3 length equals 15 residues. Germline V gene lookup returns CDR1 SEHNR and CDR2 FQNEAQ (reference sequence). CDR3: CVSSPPPGTGSEQYF. As DNA, the CDR3 is TGTGTCAGCAGCCCCCCTCCCGGAACAGGGAGCGAGCAGTACTTC.

This clonotype was counted ten times or more. This chain joins TRBV30 and TRBJ2-7, with 10 bases identical to TRBD2. CDR3 length: 14 amino acids. Germline CDR1 GTSNPN, CDR2 SVGIG (reference sequence). Trimming removed 0 bases from V and 2 bases from J; junction bases left unmatched: 1. The CDR3 is CAWSVLAGPYEQYF. The CDR3, as DNA: TGTGCCTGGAGTGTACTAGCGGGGCCCTACGAGCAGTACTTC.

The rearrangement uses TRBV5-1 and TRBJ2-4, with 8 bases fitting TRBD2. The CDR3 runs 17 residues. Germline V lookup: CDR1 SGHRS, CDR2 YFSETQ. J gave up 0 bases and V 0 bases, and 5 bases lay outside the gene matches. The CDR3 loop reads CASSLAGGALAKNIQYF. The CDR3 DNA follows: TGCGCCAGCAGCTTGGCCGGGGGGGCTCTAGCCAAAAACATTCAGTACTTC.

In its sample, this clonotype was seen many times. The V gene is TRBV10-2, the J gene TRBJ2-1; D is undetermined. Trimming removed 4 bases from V and 0 bases from J, with 16 bases in between. The CDR3 consists of 17 residues. Germline CDR1 is WSHSY and CDR2 is SAAADI. The CDR3 spells CASSVHPVVSSYNEQFF. CDR3 DNA: TGCGCCAGCAGTGTCCATCCAGTCGTTAGCTCCTACAATGAGCAGTTCTTC.

The rearrangement links TRBV5-1 to TRBJ1-6, with no clear D. CDR1 and CDR2 (germline): SGHRS, YFSETQ. The CDR3 covers 14 residues. V was shortened by 0 bases and J by 6 bases, with 7 bases between the two germline ends. Here the CDR3 DNA reads TGCGCCAGCAGCTTGGAATGGAGTAATTCACCCCTCCACTTT. As protein: CASSLEWSNSPLHF.

Only a few counts were recorded for this clonotype. The V and J genes are TRBV5-5 and TRBJ2-5; possible D gene TRBD2, 6 bases. Trimming took off 3 bases at V and 3 bases at J, with 15 bases between the two ends. CDR3 length: 15 amino acids. The germline CDR1 and CDR2 sequences are SGHKS and YYEKEE (reference sequence). CDR3 protein: CASSSPNTGEETQYF. CDR3 nucleotide sequence: TGTGCCAGCAGCTCCCCGAACACGGGGGAAGAGACCCAGTACTTC.

This clonotype has a count of ten or more. The rearrangement joins TRBV19 to TRBJ2-1; D perhaps matches TRBD1 (5 bases). Germline CDR1 reads LNHDA; CDR2 reads SQIVND (reference sequence). The CDR3 runs 12 residues. V lost 7 bases and J lost 2, with 6 bases in between. CDR3 protein: CASTGPYNEQFF. The CDR3 DNA reads as TGTGCCAGTACAGGGCCCTACAATGAGCAGTTCTTC.

V is TRBV28 and J is TRBJ2-1, with 12 bases aligning to TRBD2. The V gene's germline CDR1 is MDHEN and CDR2 SYDVKM. The CDR3 contains 16 residues. V trimming: 7 bases; J trimming: 1 base; junction bases outside the gene matches: 5. This CDR3 reads CASKLAGGRSYNEQFF. DNA for the CDR3: TGTGCCAGCAAGCTAGCGGGAGGGAGGTCCTACAATGAGCAGTTCTTC.

This rearrangement joins TRBV7-3 to TRBJ2-1; perhaps D is TRBD1 or TRBD2 (5 bases each). The germline V gene has CDR1 SGHTA and CDR2 FQGTGA. The CDR3 loop spans 19 amino acids. Trimming cost V 1 base and J 0 bases, with 19 bases left between them. The CDR3 DNA reads TGTGCCAGCAGCTTAAGAGGCCGATTGGGGGAGTACTCCTACAATGAGCAGTTCTTC. Translated: CASSLRGRLGEYSYNEQFF. Full variable domain (outside the CDR3, taken from reference TRBV7-3 and TRBJ2-1): GAGVSQTPSNKVTEKGKYVELRCDPISGHTALYWYRQSLGQGPEFLIYFQGTGAADDSGLPNDRFFAVRPEGSVSTLKIQRTERGDSAVYLCASSLRGRLGEYSYNEQFFGPGTRLTVL.

This clonotype was seen repeatedly, ten times or more. The CDR3 nucleotides are TGTGCCAGCAGTGAGAGCGGGAGATGGACAGATACGCAGTATTTT. Translation: CASSESGRWTDTQYF. The J gene is TRBJ2-3, the V gene TRBV6-4; TRBD2 matches 8 bases. The CDR3 is made up of 15 amino acids. Trimming took 3 bases from V and 3 from J; bases not matched to a gene: 5. The germline CDR1 and CDR2 sequences are MRHNA and SNTAGT.

In this sample, this clonotype turned up a few times. The chain uses TRBV11-2 and TRBJ2-1; 9 nucleotides agree with TRBD1. Germline V gene data show CDR1 as SGHAT and CDR2 as FQNNGV. The V gene end was trimmed by 5 bases and the J gene end by 4 bases; junction bases not matched to a gene: 3. There are 14 residues in the CDR3. Here the CDR3 reads CASSRDRAYNEQFF. The CDR3 DNA reads TGTGCCAGCAGCCGGGACAGGGCATACAATGAGCAGTTCTTC.

This clonotype was counted many times. V is TRBV24-1 and J is TRBJ1-2; D unresolved. Germline-derived CDR1 and CDR2 are KGHDR and SFDVKD. Trimming shortened V by 0 bases and J by 2 bases, and 6 bases separated the two germline ends. The CDR3 has 14 residues. The CDR3: CATSDLLSNYGYTF. The CDR3 DNA reads TGTGCCACCAGTGATTTGCTATCAAACTATGGCTACACCTTC.

This clonotype has at least ten counts. The chain employs TRBV5-4 and TRBJ2-1, with TRBD2 identical over 12 bases. CDR3 length: 16 residues. V gave up 0 bases and J gave up 4 bases; unmatched junction bases: 2. Germline V gives CDR1 SGHNT, CDR2 YYREEE (reference sequence). The CDR3 loop is CASSLAGLAGYNEQFF. The CDR3 nucleotides read TGTGCCAGCAGCTTGGCGGGACTAGCGGGTTACAATGAGCAGTTCTTC.